This TCR beta chain emerged from a study of blood T cell repertoires in COVID-19. Study-wide context: Samples taken during acute and convalescent COVID-19 were collected in the United States, Italy and Spain. The cDNA or gDNA used as material had been derived from T cells, B-cell-depleted T cells, or PBMCs.

Authors' data handling: Reference gene primer amplification gave nucleated cell count estimates. TCRdb's copy holds only in-frame clones and misses some; the assay was immunoSEQ multiplex PCR. V and J calls and clone size are those listed in that table; D and trimming were worked out from the DNA. This sample carries roughly 130,000 clones, 60% to 85% of them seen once, and the ten largest clones take around 16%. Per germline, CDR1 SGHRS and CDR2 YFSETQ. The CDR3 consists of 14 residues. V was cut by 1 base and J by 8 bases, with 12 bases left in between. Specimen: peripheral blood. This sequence joins TRBV5-1 and TRBJ1-4, with a weak D call TRBD1 (5 bases). This sequence originates from a man aged 45 to 65 with acute or convalescent COVID-19. CDR3 sequence reads: CASSLQGIGEKLFF. In nucleotides, the CDR3 is TGCGCCAGCAGCTTGCAGGGAATAGGGGAAAAACTGTTTTTT.